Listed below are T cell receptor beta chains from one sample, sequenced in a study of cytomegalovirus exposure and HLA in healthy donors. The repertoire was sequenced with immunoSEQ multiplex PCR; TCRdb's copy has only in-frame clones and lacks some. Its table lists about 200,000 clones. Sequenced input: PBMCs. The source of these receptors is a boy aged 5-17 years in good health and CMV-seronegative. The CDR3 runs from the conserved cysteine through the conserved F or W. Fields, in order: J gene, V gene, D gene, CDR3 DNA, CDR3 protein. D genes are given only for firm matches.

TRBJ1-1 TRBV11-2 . TGTGCCAGCAGCTTTAAGGGGTGGAACACTGAAGCTTTCTTT CASSFKGWNTEAFF
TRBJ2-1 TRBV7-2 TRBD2 TGTGCCAGCAGCTCCGGGACTAGCGGGGACTATGAGCAGTTCTTC CASSSGTSGDYEQFF
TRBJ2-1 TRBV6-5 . TGTGCCAGCAGTGGGCCGTCAGACGGCTCGTATGAGCAGTTCTTC CASSGPSDGSYEQFF
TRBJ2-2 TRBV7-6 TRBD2 TGTGCCAGCAGCTTAGGGTTGCGGGGGTCGAACACCGGGGAGCTGTTTTTT CASSLGLRGSNTGELFF
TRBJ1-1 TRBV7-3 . TGTGCCAGCAGCTTAACAGGCACAGTCAACACTGAAGCTTTCTTT CASSLTGTVNTEAFF
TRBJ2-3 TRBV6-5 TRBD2 TGTGCCAGCAGTTACGAGCGGGGGGCGGCAGATACGCAGTATTTT CASSYERGAADTQYF
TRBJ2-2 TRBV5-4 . TGTGCCAGCAGCCCCGGGACAACGGGACCCGGGGAGCTGTTTTTT CASSPGTTGPGELFF
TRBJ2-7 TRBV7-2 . TGTGCCAGCACCATTGACTGGAGCTCCTACGAGCAGTACTTC CASTIDWSSYEQYF
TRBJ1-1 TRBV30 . TGTGCCTGGACTATTTTGAACACTGAAGCTTTCTTT CAWTILNTEAFF
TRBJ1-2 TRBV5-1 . TGCGCCAGCAGCTTGGCGGGGTCGGATGGCTACACCTTC CASSLAGSDGYTF
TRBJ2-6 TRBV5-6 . TGTGCCAGCAGCTTGGGGGCTTTGGATGGGGCCAACGTCCTGACTTTC CASSLGALDGANVLTF
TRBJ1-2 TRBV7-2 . TGTGCCAGCAGCTTACAGGGGAGGGAGTTC CASSLQGREF
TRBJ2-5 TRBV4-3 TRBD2 TGCGCCAGCAGCCTAAGTAGCGGGGGGCAAGAGACCCAGTACTTC CASSLSSGGQETQYF